This T cell receptor beta chain was observed in a study of cytomegalovirus exposure and HLA in healthy donors. Repertoires were generated with immunoSEQ multiplex PCR, while TCRdb's copy carries only in-frame clones and drops some. The sample holds more than 100,000 clones, roughly 86% seen once. Germline V gene data show CDR1 as LNHDA and CDR2 as SQIVND (reference sequence). V was shortened by 3 bases and J by 5 bases, with 8 bases between the two germline ends. The length of the CDR3 is 13 residues. The origin of this receptor is a man aged 30-40 years in good health and CMV-seronegative. The chain uses TRBV19 and TRBJ1-5; no clear D. Sequencing was done on a sample of PBMCs. CDR3 sequence (DNA): TGTGCCAGTAGTATTCAGTTATATCAGCCCCAGCATTTT. It encodes CASSIQLYQPQHF. Full variable domain (remainder filled in from reference TRBV19 and TRBJ1-5): DGGITQSPKYLFRKEGQNVTLSCEQNLNHDAMYWYRQDPGQGLRLIYYSQIVNDFQKGDIAEGYSVSREKKESFPLTVTSAQKNPTAFYLCASSIQLYQPQHFGDGTRLSIL.